Listed here is a single T cell receptor beta chain. The sample belongs to a study of cytomegalovirus exposure and HLA in healthy donors. Donors were ostensibly healthy at sampling, although undocumented immune exposures were probable. The PCR made use of 60 Vbeta and 13 Jbeta primers. The repertoire was sequenced with immunoSEQ multiplex PCR; TCRdb's copy has only in-frame clones and lacks some. Of some 100,000 clones listed, 79% are singletons. V gave up 4 bases and J gave up 4 bases, with 14 bases separating them. Germline V lookup: CDR1 SGHRS, CDR2 YFSETQ. CDR3 length: 14 amino acids. This clonotype was sampled from a female donor in good health and CMV-seropositive. The chain employs TRBV5-1 and TRBJ1-2; D gene uncertain. The source material was PBMCs. DNA for the CDR3: TGCGCCAGCAGCCTAAGTACTACCGCCTATGGCTACACCTTC. Translating gives CASSLSTTAYGYTF.